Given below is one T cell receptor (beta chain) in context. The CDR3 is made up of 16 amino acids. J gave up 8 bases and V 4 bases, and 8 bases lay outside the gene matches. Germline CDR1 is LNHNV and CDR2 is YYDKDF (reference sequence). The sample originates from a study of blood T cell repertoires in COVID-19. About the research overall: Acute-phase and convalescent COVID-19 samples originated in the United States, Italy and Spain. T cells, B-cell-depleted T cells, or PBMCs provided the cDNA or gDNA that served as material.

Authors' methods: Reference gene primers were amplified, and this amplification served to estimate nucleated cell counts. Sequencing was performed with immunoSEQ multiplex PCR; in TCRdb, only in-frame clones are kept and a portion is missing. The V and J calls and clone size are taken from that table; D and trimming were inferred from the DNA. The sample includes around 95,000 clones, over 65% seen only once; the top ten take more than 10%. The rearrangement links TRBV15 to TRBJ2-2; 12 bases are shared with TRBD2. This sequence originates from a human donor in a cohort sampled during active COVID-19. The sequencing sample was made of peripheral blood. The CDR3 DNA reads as TGTGCCACCAGCAAAGGACTAGCGGGGAGACTGGGGGAGCTGTTTTTT. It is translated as CATSKGLAGRLGELFF.